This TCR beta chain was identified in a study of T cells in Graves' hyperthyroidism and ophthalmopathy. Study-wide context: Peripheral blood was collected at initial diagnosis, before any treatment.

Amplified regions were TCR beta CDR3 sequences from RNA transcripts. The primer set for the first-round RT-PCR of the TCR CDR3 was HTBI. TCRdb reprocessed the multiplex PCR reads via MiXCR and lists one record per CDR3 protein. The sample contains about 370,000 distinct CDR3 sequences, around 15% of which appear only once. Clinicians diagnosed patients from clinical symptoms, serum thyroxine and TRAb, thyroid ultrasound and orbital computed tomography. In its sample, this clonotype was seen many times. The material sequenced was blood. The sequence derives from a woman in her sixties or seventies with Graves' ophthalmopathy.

In DNA, the CDR3 is TGTGCCAGCAGCCAAGTTAGCGGGATTGTCGATGAGCAGTTCTTC. Amino acid sequence: CASSQVSGIVDEQFF. The chain combines TRBV3-1 with TRBJ2-1; 8 bases map to TRBD2. Trimming removed 1 base from V and 8 bases from J; junction bases left unmatched: 7. Germline-derived CDR1 and CDR2 are LGHDT and YNNKEL (reference sequence). This CDR3 comprises 15 residues.